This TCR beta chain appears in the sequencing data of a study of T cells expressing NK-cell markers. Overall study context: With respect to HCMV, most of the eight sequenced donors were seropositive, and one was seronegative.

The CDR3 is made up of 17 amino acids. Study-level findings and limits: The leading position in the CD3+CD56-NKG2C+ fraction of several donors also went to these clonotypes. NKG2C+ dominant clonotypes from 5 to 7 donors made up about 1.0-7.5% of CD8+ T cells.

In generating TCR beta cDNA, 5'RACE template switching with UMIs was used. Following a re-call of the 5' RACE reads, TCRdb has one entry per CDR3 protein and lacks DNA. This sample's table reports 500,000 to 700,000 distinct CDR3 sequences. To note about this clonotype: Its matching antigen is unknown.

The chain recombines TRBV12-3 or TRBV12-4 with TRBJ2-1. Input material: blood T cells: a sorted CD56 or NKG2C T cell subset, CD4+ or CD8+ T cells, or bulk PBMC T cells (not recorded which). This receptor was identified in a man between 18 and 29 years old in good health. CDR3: CASSSGLGGGSYNEQFF.